This TCR beta chain is from a study of blood T cell repertoires in COVID-19. The germline gives CDR1 MDHEN, CDR2 SYDVKM. This CDR3 has 13 residues. V lost 5 bases to trimming and J lost 6 bases; unmatched junction nucleotides: 6. As regards this clone: Other DNA sequences from this sample encode an identical CDR3 as well.

Produced via immunoSEQ multiplex PCR; TCRdb's table is partial and in-frame only. The sample has a few hundred thousand clones; under 95% are singletons. The rearrangement uses TRBV28 and TRBJ2-7; 8 bases are a match to TRBD1. The sequence came from a woman in her thirties who had recovered from COVID-19. The sample was PBMCs or T cells enriched from blood (not recorded which). Written as DNA, the CDR3 is TGTGCCAGCAGTCCCGGACAGGGTGGCGAGCAGTACTTC. It yields the protein CASSPGQGGEQYF.